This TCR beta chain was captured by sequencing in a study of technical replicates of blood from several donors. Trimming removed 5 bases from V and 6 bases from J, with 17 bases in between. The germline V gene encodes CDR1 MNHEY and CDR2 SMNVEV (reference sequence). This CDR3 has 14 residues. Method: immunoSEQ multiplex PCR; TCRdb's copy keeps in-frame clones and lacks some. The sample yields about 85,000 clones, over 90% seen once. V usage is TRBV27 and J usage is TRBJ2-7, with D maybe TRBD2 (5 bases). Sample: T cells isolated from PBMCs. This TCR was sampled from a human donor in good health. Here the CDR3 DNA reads TGTGCCAGCAGTCCTCTCTCGGAGGCAGGCGAGCAGTACTTC. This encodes CASSPLSEAGEQYF.